This is a list of T cell receptor beta chains from one sample in a study of CD8 T cells in Susac syndrome. Each CDR3 protein gets one entry after TCRdb re-called the immunoSEQ multiplex PCR reads with MiXCR. The sample shows roughly 400,000 distinct CDR3 sequences, approximately 85% of them seen only once. Sequences were obtained from CD8+ T cells from PBMCs. The receptors derive from a human donor with multiple sclerosis. CDR3s include the opening cysteine and the closing phenylalanine or tryptophan. Each record gives: J gene, clone size, V gene, D gene, CDR3 protein, CDR3 DNA. D genes are given only for firm matches. Some rows mark clone size as missing; the rest say once, few, many or name a class of expanded clone.

>TRBJ2-1|-|TRBV10-1|-
CASSGSQLTGQATYNEQFF
TGCGCCAGCAGTGGGAGCCAACTGACAGGTCAAGCGACCTACAATGAGCAGTTCTTC
>TRBJ2-7|few|TRBV28|-
CASSLKGRGYEQYF
TGTGCCAGCAGTTTAAAGGGGAGGGGGTACGAGCAGTACTTC
>TRBJ2-3|-|TRBV10-1|TRBD1
CASSGQGGDTQYF
TGCGCCAGCAGTGGACAGGGGGGAGATACGCAGTATTTT
>TRBJ2-2|-|TRBV20-1|-
CSARGVREIGELFF
TGCAGTGCTAGGGGCGTTAGGGAGATCGGGGAGCTGTTTTTT
>TRBJ1-1|-|TRBV6-5|-
CASVGGITEAFF
TGTGCCAGCGTCGGTGGGATCACTGAAGCTTTCTTT
>TRBJ2-5|-|TRBV5-1|TRBD2
CASSPSGGSQETQYF
TGCGCCAGCAGCCCCTCGGGAGGGAGTCAAGAGACCCAGTACTTC
>TRBJ2-2|-|TRBV6-2/TRBV6-3|-
CASSYSLDTGELFF
TGTGCCAGCAGTTACAGTTTGGACACCGGGGAGCTGTTTTTT
>TRBJ1-1|-|TRBV27|-
CASEGAPGRAFF
TGTGCCAGTGAAGGAGCGCCGGGGAGGGCTTTCTTT
>TRBJ1-5|once|TRBV7-9|-
CASSPNLGQPQHF
TGTGCCAGCAGCCCGAACCTGGGACAGCCCCAGCATTTT
>TRBJ2-1|once|TRBV5-1|TRBD1
CASSLEGRGQRGQFF
TGCGCCAGCAGCTTGGAGGGCAGGGGGCAACGAGGGCAGTTCTTC
>TRBJ2-5|once|TRBV2|-
CASSERAEARETQYF
TGTGCCAGCAGTGAGAGGGCCGAGGCCCGCGAGACCCAGTACTTC
>TRBJ2-3|-|TRBV11-2|-
CASSLRDTGSNGDTQYF
TGTGCCAGCAGCTTACGTGATACCGGGAGCAACGGGGATACGCAGTATTTT
>TRBJ2-1|-|TRBV30|-
CAWGTGTEQFF
TGTGCCTGGGGTACAGGGACTGAGCAGTTCTTC
>TRBJ2-1|-|TRBV20-1|-
CSASSWAVEWYEQFF
TGCAGTGCTAGTAGTTGGGCGGTAGAATGGTATGAGCAGTTCTTC
>TRBJ2-1|-|TRBV4-1|TRBD2
CASSYDSGGANEQFF
TGCGCCAGCAGCTACGATAGCGGGGGGGCGAATGAGCAGTTCTTC
>TRBJ2-7|-|TRBV19|-
CASSIMDEQYF
TGTGCCAGTAGTATTATGGACGAGCAGTACTTC
>TRBJ2-7|-|TRBV28|-
CASSPGGDYYEQYF
TGTGCCAGCAGTCCTGGCGGGGATTACTACGAGCAGTACTTC
>TRBJ2-1|-|TRBV29-1|-
CSVEGLPGEQFF
TGCAGCGTTGAAGGGCTCCCTGGAGAGCAGTTCTTC
>TRBJ2-7|-|TRBV5-6|-
CASSLDVLSPYEQYF
TGTGCCAGCAGCTTGGACGTGTTGTCTCCTTACGAGCAGTACTTC
>TRBJ1-4|-|TRBV12-3/TRBV12-4|-
CASSLGLRGEKLFF
TGTGCCAGCAGTTTGGGGTTACGGGGTGAAAAACTGTTTTTT
>TRBJ2-3|-|TRBV25-1|-
CASSDLKDTQYF
TGTGCCAGCAGTGATTTAAAGGATACGCAGTATTTT
>TRBJ1-5|once|TRBV6-1|TRBD1
CASSMTGIQPQHF
TGTGCCAGCAGCATGACAGGGATTCAGCCCCAGCATTTT
>TRBJ1-5|-|TRBV4-1|-
CASSQGQHNQPQHF
TGCGCCAGCAGCCAAGGACAGCACAATCAGCCCCAGCATTTT
>TRBJ2-2|-|TRBV12-3/TRBV12-4|-
CASSKTEANTGELFF
TGTGCCAGCAGTAAAACGGAGGCGAACACCGGGGAGCTGTTTTTT
>TRBJ2-7|-|TRBV3-1|-
CASSQSPAGAHEQYF
TGTGCCAGCAGCCAAAGCCCTGCGGGGGCTCACGAGCAGTACTTC
>TRBJ1-6|-|TRBV5-1|-
CASSVNPGRMISSYNSPLHF
TGCGCCAGCAGCGTCAACCCGGGACGGATGATAAGCTCCTATAATTCACCCCTCCACTTT
>TRBJ2-7|-|TRBV27|-
CASSLSTLSYEQYF
TGTGCCAGCAGTTTGAGTACCCTTTCCTACGAGCAGTACTTC
>TRBJ2-1|-|TRBV4-2|-
CASSQVSEYNEQFF
TGTGCCAGCAGCCAAGTGTCAGAATACAATGAGCAGTTCTTC
>TRBJ2-1|-|TRBV3-1|TRBD1
CASSQETGGGDEQFF
TGTGCCAGCAGCCAGGAGACAGGGGGAGGCGATGAGCAGTTCTTC
>TRBJ2-1|-|TRBV12-3/TRBV12-4|-
CASSGAWTDEQFF
TGTGCCAGCAGCGGGGCTTGGACGGATGAGCAGTTCTTC
>TRBJ1-2|few|TRBV30|-
CAWSSTPNYGYTF
TGTGCCTGGAGTTCGACTCCTAACTATGGCTACACCTTC
>TRBJ2-7|-|TRBV27|-
CASSILGQPYEQYF
TGTGCCAGCAGCATCCTCGGACAGCCCTACGAGCAGTACTTC